This TCR beta chain was sequenced in a study of blood T cell repertoires in COVID-19. On the study more broadly: Samples taken during acute and convalescent COVID-19 were collected in the United States, Italy and Spain. PBMCs, B-cell-depleted T cells, or T cells were the source of the cDNA or gDNA that made up the material.

Authors' data handling: Reference gene primer amplification in the assay estimated nucleated cell counts. The method was immunoSEQ multiplex PCR; TCRdb's version includes in-frame clones alone and lacks a portion of them. D and trimming come from the DNA, and the V and J calls and clone size come from that table. The sample yields 95,000 to 150,000 clones, 69% seen once. The sequence came from a woman in her seventies with acute or convalescent COVID-19. Sequencing was carried out using peripheral blood.

CDR3 loop: CASSSGFDQPQHF. DNA of the CDR3: TGTGCCAGCAGTTCAGGGTTCGATCAGCCCCAGCATTTT. The rearrangement joins TRBV6-5 to TRBJ1-5; weak D call: TRBD1 (5 bases). Germline V gives CDR1 MNHEY, CDR2 SVGAGI. The CDR3 is made up of 13 amino acids. The germline V and J ends were trimmed by 4 bases and 5 bases, with 9 bases remaining between them.